This TCR beta chain was captured in a study of T cell responses to AZD1222 COVID-19 vaccine. About the study: It was second doses at about 4 or about 12 weeks that were pooled.

Sequenced by immunoSEQ multiplex PCR; TCRdb stores in-frame clones only, minus some. The sample consists of roughly 120,000 clones, around 89% of them appearing once. Broader study findings: Among the donors, most were white British and more were female, and clonal diversity was possibly underestimated. Repertoires were sampled only after the peak T cell response. After two AZD1222 doses, spike-specific TCR breadth and depth rose versus day 0.

CDR3 length: 17 amino acids. Germline values: CDR1 MNHEY, CDR2 SVGEGT. The V gene lost 6 bases and the J gene lost 1 base, with 21 bases spanning the gap. Regarding this clone: Its specificity is not known.

This chain joins TRBV6-2 or TRBV6-3 and TRBJ1-1, with D perhaps matching TRBD1 (5 bases). The TCR originated in an adult in good health. Here the sequenced sample was peripheral blood, taken on day 0 of AZD1222 vaccination. This chain's CDR3 is CASSRDRHTAGNTEAFF. CDR3 sequence (DNA): TGTGCCAGCAGCCGGGACCGACATACAGCGGGGAACACTGAAGCTTTCTTT.